A selection of T cell receptor beta chains follows, all from one sample in a study of blood T cells in healthy people across ages. TCRdb analysed the 5' RACE reads with MiXCR anew, one entry per CDR3 protein. The sample consists of some 780,000 distinct CDR3 sequences, about 61% of them appearing once. What was sequenced was blood. All receptors come from a man aged 35-49 years in good health. Each CDR3 is given with its conserved first and last residue. D genes are given only for firm matches. Size values are once, few and many counts, or a class for expanded clones, and some rows have none.

J | V | size | D | CDR3 | DNA
TRBJ2-5 | TRBV9 | few | NA | CASSVRGGTQETQYF | TGTGCCAGCAGCGTAAGGGGGGGGACCCAAGAGACCCAGTACTTC
TRBJ2-1 | TRBV2 | few | NA | CASRTAPVGEQFF | TGTGCCAGCAGGACCGCCCCGGTGGGTGAGCAGTTCTTC
TRBJ2-5 | TRBV6-6 | once | TRBD2 | CASSLTSGRQYF | TGTGCCAGCAGTCTTACTAGCGGGAGGCAGTACTTC
TRBJ2-1 | TRBV12-3/TRBV12-4 | NA | TRBD1 | CASGPRQGNEQFF | TGTGCCAGCGGGCCGAGACAGGGCAATGAGCAGTTCTTC
TRBJ2-5 | TRBV5-1 | NA | TRBD2 | CASSFVASGQETQYF | TGCGCCAGCAGCTTCGTGGCTAGCGGACAAGAGACCCAGTACTTC
TRBJ2-7 | TRBV20-1 | once | NA | CSAGPGGVRSYEQYF | TGCAGTGCCGGTCCCGGAGGGGTGCGCTCCTACGAGCAGTACTTC
TRBJ2-3 | TRBV10-3 | NA | NA | CAISDGGPRTDTQYF | TGTGCCATCAGTGACGGGGGACCACGCACAGATACGCAGTATTTT
TRBJ2-7 | TRBV2 | once | TRBD1 | CASSASGGATNEQYF | TGTGCCAGCAGTGCATCAGGGGGCGCGACCAATGAGCAGTACTTC
TRBJ1-5 | TRBV20-1 | NA | NA | CSAPPTVIPGHSASQPQHF | TGCAGTGCTCCTCCGACGGTAATTCCAGGGCACAGTGCGAGCCAGCCCCAGCATTTT
TRBJ2-4 | TRBV20-1 | few | NA | CSATHPGAPRDIQYF | TGCAGTGCAACTCATCCGGGAGCCCCTAGGGACATTCAGTACTTC
TRBJ2-7 | TRBV28 | few | TRBD1 | CASSLTTRDRGSEQYF | TGTGCCAGCAGTTTGACCACCCGGGACAGGGGGTCCGAGCAGTACTTC
TRBJ2-7 | TRBV6-2/TRBV6-3 | NA | TRBD2 | CASSSSGRDVSYEQYF | TGTGCCAGCAGTTCTAGCGGGAGGGATGTCTCCTACGAGCAGTACTTC
TRBJ2-3 | TRBV7-6 | NA | NA | CASSFADGSTDTQYF | TGTGCCAGCAGCTTTGCGGACGGAAGCACAGATACGCAGTATTTT
TRBJ2-1 | TRBV5-1 | many | TRBD2 | CASSRTSGSREQFF | TGCGCCAGCAGCCGGACTAGCGGGAGTCGTGAGCAGTTCTTC
TRBJ2-3 | TRBV3-1 | NA | NA | CASSNGGASTDTQYF | TGTGCCAGCTCTAATGGAGGGGCTAGCACAGATACGCAGTATTTT
TRBJ2-3 | TRBV6-4 | NA | NA | CASSDSIGRFVTQYF | TGTGCCAGCAGTGACTCGATAGGGCGTTTTGTTACGCAGTATTTT
TRBJ2-1 | TRBV14 | NA | TRBD2 | CASRRGGSGGANEQFF | TGTGCCAGCAGAAGGGGAGGTAGCGGGGGGGCGAATGAGCAGTTCTTC
TRBJ1-4 | TRBV4-3 | NA | TRBD1 | CASSQDGTGVINEKLFF | TGCGCCAGCAGCCAAGATGGGACAGGGGTGATTAATGAAAAACTGTTTTTT
TRBJ1-2 | TRBV6-5 | once | NA | CASRWYGYTF | TGTGCCAGCAGGTGGTATGGCTACACCTTC
TRBJ2-3 | TRBV20-1 | NA | TRBD2 | CSASAPSGRVKTDTQYF | TGCAGTGCTAGCGCGCCTAGCGGGAGGGTAAAAACAGATACGCAGTATTTT
TRBJ2-3 | TRBV12-3/TRBV12-4 | few | NA | CASSWGAPTDTQYF | TGTGCCAGCAGTTGGGGCGCGCCCACAGATACGCAGTATTTT
TRBJ2-2 | TRBV29-1 | few | NA | CSVEAGGAGELFF | TGCAGCGTTGAAGCAGGGGGGGCCGGGGAGCTGTTTTTT
TRBJ2-3 | TRBV27 | NA | NA | CASSFRHSTDTQYF | TGTGCCAGCAGTTTCCGGCACAGCACAGATACGCAGTATTTT
TRBJ2-2 | TRBV27 | NA | NA | CASNDKAGELFF | TGTGCCAGCAACGATAAGGCCGGGGAGCTGTTTTTT
TRBJ2-3 | TRBV28 | NA | NA | CASSNPAENTQYF | TGTGCCAGCAGTAATCCGGCAGAAAATACGCAGTATTTT
TRBJ2-7 | TRBV24-1 | NA | NA | CATSDAQGQGRSYEQYF | TGTGCCACCAGTGATGCCCAGGGGCAGGGTCGCTCCTACGAGCAGTACTTC
TRBJ2-1 | TRBV13 | NA | NA | CASSSPGGHEQFF | TGTGCCAGCAGCTCGCCAGGGGGGCATGAGCAGTTCTTC
TRBJ2-1 | TRBV5-1 | NA | TRBD2 | CASSLGVLAGNNEQFF | TGCGCCAGCAGCTTGGGTGTGCTAGCGGGAAACAATGAGCAGTTCTTC
TRBJ2-2 | TRBV12-3/TRBV12-4 | NA | NA | CASKGGPGELFF | TGTGCCAGCAAGGGGGGCCCCGGGGAGCTGTTTTTT
TRBJ2-5 | TRBV28 | NA | TRBD1 | CASSLRPGQGLGETQYF | TGTGCCAGCAGTTTACGCCCGGGACAGGGATTAGGAGAGACCCAGTACTTC
TRBJ2-1 | TRBV19 | few | TRBD1 | CASGQGRDEQFF | TGTGCCAGCGGACAGGGGAGGGATGAGCAGTTCTTC
TRBJ2-7 | TRBV28 | NA | NA | CASRNRAPHYEQYF | TGTGCCAGCAGAAACAGGGCCCCTCACTACGAGCAGTACTTC
TRBJ1-2 | TRBV20-1 | NA | TRBD1 | CSARGRQGGLNYGYTF | TGCAGTGCTAGGGGTCGGCAGGGGGGCCTTAACTATGGCTACACCTTC
TRBJ1-2 | TRBV5-1 | NA | TRBD1 | CASSSTFTGDPNYGYTF | TGCGCCAGCAGCTCGACGTTTACAGGGGACCCTAACTATGGCTACACCTTC
TRBJ1-1 | TRBV3-1 | NA | NA | CASSLTVGVEAFF | TGTGCCAGCAGCCTGACCGTGGGCGTTGAAGCTTTCTTT
TRBJ1-4 | TRBV3-1 | NA | NA | CASSQDLKLFF | TGTGCCAGCAGCCAAGACTTAAAACTGTTTTTT
TRBJ2-2 | TRBV5-1 | once | NA | CASSLSRASTGELFF | TGCGCCAGCAGCTTGTCCAGAGCATCCACCGGGGAGCTGTTTTTT
TRBJ1-5 | TRBV28 | NA | NA | CASSLAVADSNQPQHF | TGTGCCAGCAGTTTAGCGGTAGCGGATAGCAATCAGCCCCAGCATTTT
TRBJ1-4 | TRBV28 | NA | NA | CASSTTGATNEKLFF | TGTGCCAGCAGTACAACAGGAGCAACTAATGAAAAACTGTTTTTT
TRBJ2-5 | TRBV7-9 | NA | NA | CASSLEPGAYF | TGTGCCAGCAGCCTAGAGCCTGGGGCGTACTTC
TRBJ2-4 | TRBV5-1 | once | TRBD1 | CASSLRDRDSLAKNIQYF | TGCGCCAGCAGCCTCCGGGACAGGGATTCCTTAGCCAAAAACATTCAGTACTTC
TRBJ1-3 | TRBV4-3 | NA | NA | CASSQAQGSGNTIYF | TGCGCCAGCAGCCAAGCACAGGGCTCTGGAAACACCATATATTTT
TRBJ1-1 | TRBV10-3 | NA | NA | CAIRSTRQTSVTEAFF | TGTGCCATCAGGAGTACGAGACAGACTTCGGTCACTGAAGCTTTCTTT
TRBJ1-4 | TRBV5-5 | few | TRBD1 | CASSYGTVTTNEKLFF | TGTGCCAGCAGCTACGGGACAGTAACAACTAATGAAAAACTGTTTTTT
TRBJ2-5 | TRBV20-1 | NA | NA | CSARDTQGRRETQYF | TGCAGTGCTAGAGATACGCAGGGACGAAGAGAGACCCAGTACTTC
TRBJ2-1 | TRBV5-6 | NA | TRBD2 | CASSLERGGGYKEQFF | TGTGCCAGCAGCTTGGAACGTGGCGGGGGGTACAAAGAGCAGTTCTTC
TRBJ2-3 | TRBV12-3/TRBV12-4 | NA | TRBD1 | CAKIQGAAGYQPDTQYF | TGTGCCAAAATACAGGGGGCCGCCGGCTACCAGCCAGATACGCAGTATTTT
TRBJ2-7 | TRBV10-2 | NA | TRBD1 | CASSHPGQGNYEQYF | TGCGCCAGCAGTCACCCTGGACAGGGGAATTACGAGCAGTACTTC
TRBJ1-2 | TRBV12-3/TRBV12-4 | NA | TRBD1 | CASSMTGENYGYTF | TGTGCCAGCAGTATGACAGGGGAAAACTATGGCTACACCTTC
TRBJ2-2 | TRBV14 | NA | TRBD1 | CASRTQGAAGELFF | TGTGCCAGCAGGACACAGGGGGCTGCCGGGGAGCTGTTTTTT